The source of this TCR beta chain is a study of blood T cell repertoires in COVID-19. Turning to the study itself: Researchers got acute and convalescent COVID-19 samples from the United States, Italy and Spain.

Authors' processing steps: Using reference gene primer amplification, nucleated cell counts were estimated. The data were produced by immunoSEQ multiplex PCR, yet TCRdb's version contains in-frame clones alone and is incomplete. V and J calls and clone size are those listed in that table; D and trimming were worked out from the DNA. The sample has around 94,000 clones; less than 90% are singletons. The length of the CDR3 is 15 residues. Looked up from germline, CDR1 is SGHTA and CDR2 is FQGNSA. V trimming: 0 bases; J trimming: 0 bases; junction bases outside the gene matches: 2. V and J are TRBV7-2 and TRBJ2-7, with TRBD2 matching 7 bases. The sequenced material came from peripheral blood. This receptor was obtained from a man of 80 years or more with acute or convalescent COVID-19. CDR3 coding DNA: TGTGCCAGCAGCTTAGCGGGAGGGACCTCCTACGAGCAGTACTTC. It translates to CASSLAGGTSYEQYF.